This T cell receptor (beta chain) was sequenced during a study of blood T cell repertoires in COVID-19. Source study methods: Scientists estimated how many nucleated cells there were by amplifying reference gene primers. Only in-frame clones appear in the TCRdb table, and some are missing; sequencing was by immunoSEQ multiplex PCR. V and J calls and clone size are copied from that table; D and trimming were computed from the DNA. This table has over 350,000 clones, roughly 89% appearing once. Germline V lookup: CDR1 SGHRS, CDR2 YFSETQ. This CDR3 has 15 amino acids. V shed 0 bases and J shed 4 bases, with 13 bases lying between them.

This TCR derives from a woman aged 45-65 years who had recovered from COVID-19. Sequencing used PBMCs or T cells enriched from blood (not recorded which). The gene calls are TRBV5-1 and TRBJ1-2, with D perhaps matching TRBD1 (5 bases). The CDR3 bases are TGCGCCAGCAGCTTGGAGTGGGGCGCAGGCTATGGCTACACCTTC. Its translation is CASSLEWGAGYGYTF.